The source of this T cell receptor beta chain is a study of tumor and adjacent non-tumor tissue in lung cancer. Study background: Stage I to III disease affected 9 to 10 men and a handful of women aged about 31 to 80. Samples averaged around 4 million productive TCRbeta reads each.

A modified ARM-PCR protocol with three rounds of nested PCR amplified TCRbeta. TCRdb fed the multiplex PCR reads into MiXCR, producing one record per CDR3 protein. Here the sample spans fewer than 75,000 distinct CDR3 sequences, 76% being singletons. This clonotype was counted ten times or more. Its antigen is not identified. The template was RNA from unsorted bulk tissue. More than 3 cm separated this lung sample from the edge of the tumor. Overall study findings and caveats: Compared with tumor, normal lung showed significantly lower TCR diversity.

Trimming shortened V by 4 bases and J by 0 bases, and 10 bases separated the two germline ends. The CDR3 length is 15 residues. Germline CDR1 is SGHTA and CDR2 is FQGTGA. Sequencing was carried out using distant non-tumor lung tissue. This chain joins TRBV7-3 and TRBJ1-3; D uncertain. The TCR sequence derives from a man between 60 and 75 years old with non-small cell lung cancer. The CDR3 DNA reads as TGTGCCAGCAGCTCTGGCGGATCCTCTGGAAACACCATATATTTT. Protein product: CASSSGGSSGNTIYF.